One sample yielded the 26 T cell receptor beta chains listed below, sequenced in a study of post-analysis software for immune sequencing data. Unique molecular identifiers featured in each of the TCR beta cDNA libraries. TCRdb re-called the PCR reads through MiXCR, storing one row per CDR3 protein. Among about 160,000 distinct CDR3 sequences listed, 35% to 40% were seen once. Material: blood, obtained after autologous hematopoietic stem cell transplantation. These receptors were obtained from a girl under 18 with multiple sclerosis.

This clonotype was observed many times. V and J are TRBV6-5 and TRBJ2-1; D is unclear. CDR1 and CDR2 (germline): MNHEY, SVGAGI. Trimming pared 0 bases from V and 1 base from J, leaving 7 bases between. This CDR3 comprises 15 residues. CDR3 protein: CASSYSSGSYNEQFF. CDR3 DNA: TGTGCCAGCAGTTACTCTTCGGGTTCCTACAATGAGCAGTTCTTC.

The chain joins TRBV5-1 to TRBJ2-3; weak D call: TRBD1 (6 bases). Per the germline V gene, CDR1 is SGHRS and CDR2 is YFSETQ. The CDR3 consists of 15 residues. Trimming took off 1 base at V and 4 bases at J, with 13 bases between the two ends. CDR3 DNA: TGCGCCAGCAGCTTGAGGGACATGGGGGCAGATACGCAGTATTTT. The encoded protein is CASSLRDMGADTQYF.

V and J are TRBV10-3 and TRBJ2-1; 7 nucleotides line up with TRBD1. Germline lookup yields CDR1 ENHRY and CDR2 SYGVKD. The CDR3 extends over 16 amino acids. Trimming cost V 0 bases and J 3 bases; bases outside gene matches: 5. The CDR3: CAISESYGDSYNEQFF. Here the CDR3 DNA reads TGTGCCATCAGTGAGTCGTATGGGGACAGCTACAATGAGCAGTTCTTC.

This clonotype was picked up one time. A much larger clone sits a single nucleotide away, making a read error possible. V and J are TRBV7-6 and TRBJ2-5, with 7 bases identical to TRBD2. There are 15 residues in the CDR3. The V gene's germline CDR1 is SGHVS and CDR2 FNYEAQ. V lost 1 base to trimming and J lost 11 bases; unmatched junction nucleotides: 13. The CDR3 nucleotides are TGTGCCAGCAGCTTAGAGCGGGACCAATACAATGAGCAGTACTTC. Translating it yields CASSLERDQYNEQYF.

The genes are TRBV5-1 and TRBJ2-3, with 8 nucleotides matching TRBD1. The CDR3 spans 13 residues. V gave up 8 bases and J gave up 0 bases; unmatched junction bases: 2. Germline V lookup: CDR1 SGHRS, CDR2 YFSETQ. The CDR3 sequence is CARGDRSTDTQYF. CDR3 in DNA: TGCGCCAGGGGGGACAGGAGCACAGATACGCAGTATTTT.

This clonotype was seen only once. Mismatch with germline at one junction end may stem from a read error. The CDR3 bases are TGTGCCGGCAGCCCTCTAGGCGAGCAGTACTTC. Protein product: CAGSPLGEQYF. The V call is TRBV11-2, the J call TRBJ2-5, with D uncertain. The J call may not be correct, given that the DNA end is closer to TRBJ2-7. The CDR3 runs to 11 residues. Germline V gives CDR1 SGHAT, CDR2 FQNNGV.

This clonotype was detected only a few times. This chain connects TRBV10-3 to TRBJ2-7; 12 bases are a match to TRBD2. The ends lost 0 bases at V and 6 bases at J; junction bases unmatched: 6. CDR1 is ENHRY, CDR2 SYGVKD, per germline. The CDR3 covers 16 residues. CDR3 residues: CAISESGLAGRSEQYF. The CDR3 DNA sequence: TGTGCCATCAGTGAGTCCGGACTAGCGGGAAGGTCCGAGCAGTACTTC.

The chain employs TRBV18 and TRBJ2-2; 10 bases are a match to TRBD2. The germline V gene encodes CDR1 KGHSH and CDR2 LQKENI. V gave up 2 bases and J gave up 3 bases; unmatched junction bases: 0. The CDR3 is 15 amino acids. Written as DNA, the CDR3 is TGTGCCAGCTCACCAAGCGGGAGGGACACCGGGGAGCTGTTTTTT. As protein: CASSPSGRDTGELFF.

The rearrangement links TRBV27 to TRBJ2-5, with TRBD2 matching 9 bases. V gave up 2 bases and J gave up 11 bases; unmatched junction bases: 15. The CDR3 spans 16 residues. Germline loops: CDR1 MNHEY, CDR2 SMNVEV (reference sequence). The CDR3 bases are TGTGCCAGCAGTTTAGGAGAGGCGGGAGGGCCGAGGGGGCAGTACTTC. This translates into CASSLGEAGGPRGQYF.

The CDR3 DNA reads as TGTGCCAGCAGGGTGGGACTCGGAACGACTAGCGGGACCTACAATGAGCAGTTCTTC. Translated: CASRVGLGTTSGTYNEQFF. V is TRBV6-1 and J is TRBJ2-1; TRBD2 matches 11 bases. V lost 6 bases to trimming and J lost 2 bases; unmatched junction nucleotides: 15. Germline assignment: CDR1 MNHNS and CDR2 SASEGT. The CDR3 runs 19 residues.

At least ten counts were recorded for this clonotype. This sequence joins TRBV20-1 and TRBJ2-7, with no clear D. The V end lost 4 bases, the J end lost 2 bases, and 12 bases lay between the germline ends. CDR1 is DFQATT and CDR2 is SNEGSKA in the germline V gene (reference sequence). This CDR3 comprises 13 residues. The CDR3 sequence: CSANVDGPYEQYF. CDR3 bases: TGCAGTGCTAACGTGGACGGTCCCTACGAGCAGTACTTC.

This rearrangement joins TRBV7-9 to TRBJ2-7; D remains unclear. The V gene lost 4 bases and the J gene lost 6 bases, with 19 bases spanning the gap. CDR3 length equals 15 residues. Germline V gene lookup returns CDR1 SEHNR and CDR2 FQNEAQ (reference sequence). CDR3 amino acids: CASSSPWSGSGEQYF. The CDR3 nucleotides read TGTGCCAGCAGCTCACCTTGGTCCGGCTCCGGCGAGCAGTACTTC.

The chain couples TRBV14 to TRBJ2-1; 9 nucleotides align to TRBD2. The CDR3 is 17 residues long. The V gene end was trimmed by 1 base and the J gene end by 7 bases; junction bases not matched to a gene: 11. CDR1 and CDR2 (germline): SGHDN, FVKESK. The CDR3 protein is CASSQVSGSGLRNEQFF. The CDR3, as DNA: TGTGCCAGCAGCCAAGTTAGCGGGAGTGGGTTGAGGAATGAGCAGTTCTTC.

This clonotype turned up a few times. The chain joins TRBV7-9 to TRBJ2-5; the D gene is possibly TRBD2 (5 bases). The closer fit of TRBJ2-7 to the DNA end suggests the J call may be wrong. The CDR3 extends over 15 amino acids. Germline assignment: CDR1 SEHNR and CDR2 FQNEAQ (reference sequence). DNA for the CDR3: TGTGCCAGCAGCTTAGGGTCCGGGAAGTTCCACGAGCAGTACTTC. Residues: CASSLGSGKFHEQYF.

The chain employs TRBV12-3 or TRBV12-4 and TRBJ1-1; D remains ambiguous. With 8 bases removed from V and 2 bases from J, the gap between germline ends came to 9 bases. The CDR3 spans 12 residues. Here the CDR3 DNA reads TGTGCCAGCGGTCCGGTAAACACTGAAGCTTTCTTT. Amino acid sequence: CASGPVNTEAFF.

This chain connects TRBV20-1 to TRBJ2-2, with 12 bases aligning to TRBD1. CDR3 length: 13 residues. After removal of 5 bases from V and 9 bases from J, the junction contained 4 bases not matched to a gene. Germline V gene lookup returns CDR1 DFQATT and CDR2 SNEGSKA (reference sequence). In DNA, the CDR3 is TGCAGTGCTTACGGGACAGGGGGCAGGGAGCTGTTTTTT. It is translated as CSAYGTGGRELFF.

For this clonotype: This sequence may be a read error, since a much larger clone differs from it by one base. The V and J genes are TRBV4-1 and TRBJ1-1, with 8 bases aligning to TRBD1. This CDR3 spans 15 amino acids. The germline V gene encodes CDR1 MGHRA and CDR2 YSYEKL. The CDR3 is CACSQDTGGNTEAFF. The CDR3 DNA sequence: TGCGCCTGCAGCCAAGATACAGGGGGGAACACTGAAGCTTTCTTT.

The CDR3 coding sequence is TGCGCCAGCAGCCCGACTAGCGGGGGGGGGAATGAGCAGTTCTTC. It codes for CASSPTSGGGNEQFF. The V gene is TRBV4-1, the J gene TRBJ2-1, with TRBD2 matching 14 bases. The CDR3 extends over 15 amino acids. Germline assignment: CDR1 MGHRA and CDR2 YSYEKL. V was clipped by 4 bases and J by 7 bases; unmatched bases: 3.

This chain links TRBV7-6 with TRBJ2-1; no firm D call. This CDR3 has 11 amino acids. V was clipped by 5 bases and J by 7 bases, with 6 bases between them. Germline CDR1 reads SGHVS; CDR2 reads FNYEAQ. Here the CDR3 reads CASSLQNEQFF. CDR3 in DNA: TGTGCCAGCAGCCTTCAGAATGAGCAGTTCTTC.

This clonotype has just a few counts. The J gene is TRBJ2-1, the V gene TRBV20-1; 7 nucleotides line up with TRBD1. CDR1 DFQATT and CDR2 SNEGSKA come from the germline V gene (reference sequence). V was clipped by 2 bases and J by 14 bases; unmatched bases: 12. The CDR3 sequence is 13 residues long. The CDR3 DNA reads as TGCAGTGCTAGAAGGCCACAGGGGCCGGGGAAGTTCTTC. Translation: CSARRPQGPGKFF.

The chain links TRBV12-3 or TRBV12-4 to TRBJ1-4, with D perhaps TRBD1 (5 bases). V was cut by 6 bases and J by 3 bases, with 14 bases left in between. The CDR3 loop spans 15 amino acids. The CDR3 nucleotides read TGTGCCAGCAGCCCGTGGGGCGGGCCTAATGAAAAACTGTTTTTT. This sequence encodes CASSPWGGPNEKLFF.

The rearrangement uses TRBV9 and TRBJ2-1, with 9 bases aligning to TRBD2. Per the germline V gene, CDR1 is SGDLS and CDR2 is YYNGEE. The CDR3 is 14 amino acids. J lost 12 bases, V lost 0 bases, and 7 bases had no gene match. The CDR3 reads CASSVAAGGPWQFF. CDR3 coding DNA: TGTGCCAGCAGCGTAGCCGCGGGAGGGCCGTGGCAGTTCTTC.

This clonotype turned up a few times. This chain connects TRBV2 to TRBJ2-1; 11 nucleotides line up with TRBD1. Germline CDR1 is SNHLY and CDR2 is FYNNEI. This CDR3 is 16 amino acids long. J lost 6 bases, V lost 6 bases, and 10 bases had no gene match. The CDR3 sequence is CASRGTGGIRGNEQFF. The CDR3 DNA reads TGTGCCAGCAGGGGGACAGGGGGAATTCGAGGCAATGAGCAGTTCTTC. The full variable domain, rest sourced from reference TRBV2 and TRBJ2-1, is EPEVTQTPSHQVTQMGQEVILRCVPISNHLYFYWYRQILGQKVEFLVSFYNNEISEKSEIFDDQFSVERPDGSNFTLKIRSTKLEDSAMYFCASRGTGGIRGNEQFFGPGTRLTVL.

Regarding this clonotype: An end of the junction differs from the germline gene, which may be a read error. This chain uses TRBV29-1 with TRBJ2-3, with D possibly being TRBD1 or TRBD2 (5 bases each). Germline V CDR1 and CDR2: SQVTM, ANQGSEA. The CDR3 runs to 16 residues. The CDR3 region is CSVEDRSGTLTDAQYF. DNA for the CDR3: TGCAGCGTTGAAGATCGTTCGGGGACCCTCACAGATGCGCAGTATTTT.

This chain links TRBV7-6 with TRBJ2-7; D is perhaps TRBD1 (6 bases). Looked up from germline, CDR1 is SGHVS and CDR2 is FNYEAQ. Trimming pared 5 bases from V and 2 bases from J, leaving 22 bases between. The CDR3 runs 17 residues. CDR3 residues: CASSLNTLQGWAYEQYF. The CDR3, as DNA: TGTGCCAGCAGCCTAAATACTCTACAGGGTTGGGCCTACGAGCAGTACTTC. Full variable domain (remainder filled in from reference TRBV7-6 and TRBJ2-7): GAGVSQSPRYKVTKRGQDVALRCDPISGHVSLYWYRQALGQGPEFLTYFNYEAQQDKSGLPNDRFSAERPEGSISTLTIQRTEQRDSAMYRCASSLNTLQGWAYEQYFGPGTRLTVT.

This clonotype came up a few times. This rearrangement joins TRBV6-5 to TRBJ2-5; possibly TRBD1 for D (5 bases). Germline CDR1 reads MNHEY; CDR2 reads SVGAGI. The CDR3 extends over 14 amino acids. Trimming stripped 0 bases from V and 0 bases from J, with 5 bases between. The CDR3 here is CASSYSDNQETQYF. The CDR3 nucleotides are TGTGCCAGCAGTTACTCGGACAACCAAGAGACCCAGTACTTC.